What follows is one TCR beta chain and its context. The data were obtained in a study of control samples from healthy donors and cancer patients. TCRdb's copy holds only in-frame clones and misses some; the assay was immunoSEQ multiplex PCR. The profile covers over 90,000 clones, with about 91% appearing a single time and around 2.3% taken by the ten largest. This CDR3 spans 16 amino acids. CDR1 and CDR2 (germline): SGHRS, YFSETQ. Germline trimming cut 4 bases from V and 4 bases from J; bases unmatched to any gene: 9. Sequenced sample: blood. This chain links TRBV5-1 with TRBJ2-5; 11 nucleotides match TRBD2. This clonotype originated in a woman under 30 in good health. CDR3 sequence reads: CASSLTTSGRGETQYF. Written as DNA, the CDR3 is TGCGCCAGCAGCCTTACAACTAGCGGGAGAGGAGAGACCCAGTACTTC. Supplemented by reference TRBV5-1 and TRBJ2-5, the full variable domain reads KAGVTQTPRYLIKTRGQQVTLSCSPISGHRSVSWYQQTPGQGLQFLFEYFSETQRNKGNFPGRFSGRQFSNSRSEMNVSTLELGDSALYLCASSLTTSGRGETQYFGPGTRLLVL.